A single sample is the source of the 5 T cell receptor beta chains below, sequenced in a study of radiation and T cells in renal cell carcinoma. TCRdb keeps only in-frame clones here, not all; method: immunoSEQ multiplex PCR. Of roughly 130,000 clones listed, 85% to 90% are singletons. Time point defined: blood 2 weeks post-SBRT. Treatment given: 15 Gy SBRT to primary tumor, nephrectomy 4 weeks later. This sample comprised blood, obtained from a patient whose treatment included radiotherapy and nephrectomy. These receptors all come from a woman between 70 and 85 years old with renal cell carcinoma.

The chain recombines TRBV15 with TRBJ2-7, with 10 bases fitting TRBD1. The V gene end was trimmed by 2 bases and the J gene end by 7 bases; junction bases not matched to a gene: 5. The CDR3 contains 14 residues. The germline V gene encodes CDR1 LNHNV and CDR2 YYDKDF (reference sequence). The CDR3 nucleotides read TGTGCCACCAGCAGATGGGACAGGGGAGGAGAGCAGTACTTC. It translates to CATSRWDRGGEQYF.

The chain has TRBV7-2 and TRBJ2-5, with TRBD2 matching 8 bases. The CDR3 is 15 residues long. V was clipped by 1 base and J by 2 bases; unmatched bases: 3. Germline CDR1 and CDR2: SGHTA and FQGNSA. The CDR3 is CASSLGSGGQETQYF. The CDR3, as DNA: TGTGCCAGCAGCTTAGGGAGCGGGGGACAAGAGACCCAGTACTTC.

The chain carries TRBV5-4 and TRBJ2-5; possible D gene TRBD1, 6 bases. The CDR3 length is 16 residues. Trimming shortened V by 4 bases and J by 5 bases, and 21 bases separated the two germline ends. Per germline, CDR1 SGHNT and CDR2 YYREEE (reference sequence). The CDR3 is CASSNPSGGPGETQYF. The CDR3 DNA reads TGTGCCAGCAGCAACCCCTCTGGGGGCCCAGGGGAGACCCAGTACTTC.

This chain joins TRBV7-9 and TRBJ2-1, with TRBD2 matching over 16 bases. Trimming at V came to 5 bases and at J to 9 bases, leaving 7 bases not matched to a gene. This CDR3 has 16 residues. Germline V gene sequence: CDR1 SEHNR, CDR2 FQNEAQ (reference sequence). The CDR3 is CASSLGTSGGAVEQFF. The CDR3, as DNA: TGTGCCAGCAGCCTCGGGACTAGCGGGGGGGCAGTTGAGCAGTTCTTC. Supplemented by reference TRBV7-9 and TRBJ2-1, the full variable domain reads DTGVSQNPRHKITKRGQNVTFRCDPISEHNRLYWYRQTLGQGPEFLTYFQNEAQLEKSRLLSDRFSAERPKGSFSTLEIQRTEQGDSAMYLCASSLGTSGGAVEQFFGPGTRLTVL.

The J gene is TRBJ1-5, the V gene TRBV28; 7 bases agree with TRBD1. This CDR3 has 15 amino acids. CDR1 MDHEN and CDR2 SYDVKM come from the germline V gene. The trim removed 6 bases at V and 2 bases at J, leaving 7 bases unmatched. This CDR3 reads CASRGRGRGNQPQHF. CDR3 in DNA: TGTGCCAGCAGGGGGAGGGGGCGCGGCAATCAGCCCCAGCATTTT.